The clone carrying this TCR beta chain was recorded only once. This specimen belongs to a study of blood T cell repertoires in COVID-19. Across the study: T cells, B-cell-depleted T cells, or PBMCs provided the cDNA or gDNA that served as material.

Recruits, aged about 18 to 95 years, lived in some 25 US areas. Cohorts were based on clinical histories the participants reported. Original analysis: Estimates of nucleated cell counts were drawn from the amplification of reference gene primers. TCRdb's table, derived via immunoSEQ multiplex PCR, lists solely in-frame clones and lacks some. From that table come the V and J calls and clone size; the DNA was used to work out D and trimming. This table has over 140,000 clones, about 79% appearing once. Per the germline V gene, CDR1 is MNHEY and CDR2 is SMNVEV (reference sequence). Trimming took 1 base from V and 7 from J; bases not matched to a gene: 14. The CDR3 spans 17 residues.

The V gene is TRBV27, the J gene TRBJ2-3; TRBD1 aligns across 7 bases. Material for sequencing was PBMCs or T cells enriched from blood (not recorded which). This receptor was identified in a woman aged 50 to 60 who had recovered from COVID-19. CDR3 amino acids: CASSLYPGQNIKNTQYF. The CDR3 nucleotides are TGTGCCAGCAGTTTATATCCGGGACAGAATATAAAGAATACGCAGTATTTT.